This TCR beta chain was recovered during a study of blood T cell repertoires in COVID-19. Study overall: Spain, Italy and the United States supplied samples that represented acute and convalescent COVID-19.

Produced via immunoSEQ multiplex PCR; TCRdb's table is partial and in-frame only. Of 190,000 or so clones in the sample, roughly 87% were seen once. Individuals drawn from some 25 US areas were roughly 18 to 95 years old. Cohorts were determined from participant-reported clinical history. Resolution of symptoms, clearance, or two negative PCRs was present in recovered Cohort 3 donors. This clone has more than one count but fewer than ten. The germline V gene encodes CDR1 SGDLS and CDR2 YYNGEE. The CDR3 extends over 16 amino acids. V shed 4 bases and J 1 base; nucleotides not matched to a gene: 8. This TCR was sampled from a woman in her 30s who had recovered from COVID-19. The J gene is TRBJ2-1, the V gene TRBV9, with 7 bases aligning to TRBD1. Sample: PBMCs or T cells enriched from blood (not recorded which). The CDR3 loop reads CASSPSGDSSYNEQFF. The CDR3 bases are TGTGCCAGCAGCCCTAGTGGGGACAGTTCCTACAATGAGCAGTTCTTC.